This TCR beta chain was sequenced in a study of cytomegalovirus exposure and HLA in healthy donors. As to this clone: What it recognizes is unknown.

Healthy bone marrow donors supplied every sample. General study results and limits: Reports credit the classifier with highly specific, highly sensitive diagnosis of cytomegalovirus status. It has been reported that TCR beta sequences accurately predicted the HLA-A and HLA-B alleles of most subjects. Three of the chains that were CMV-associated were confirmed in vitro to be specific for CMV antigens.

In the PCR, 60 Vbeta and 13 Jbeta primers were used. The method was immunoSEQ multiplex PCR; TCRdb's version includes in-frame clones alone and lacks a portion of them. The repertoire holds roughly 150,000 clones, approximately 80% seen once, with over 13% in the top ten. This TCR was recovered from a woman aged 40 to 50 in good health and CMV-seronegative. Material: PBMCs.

CDR3 in DNA: TGTGCCAGCAGCTTAGGCGTTGCTAGCGACTACGAGCAGTACTTC. It is translated as CASSLGVASDYEQYF. V is TRBV7-2 and J is TRBJ2-7; D perhaps matches TRBD2 (6 bases). V lost 1 base, J lost 3 bases, and 13 bases lay in between. The CDR3 is 15 amino acids. Germline values: CDR1 SGHTA, CDR2 FQGNSA.